The 7 T cell receptor beta chains reported below all come from one sample, sequenced in a study of shared clonotypes between healthy human individuals. Clones were read by immunoSEQ multiplex PCR, and TCRdb kept only the in-frame ones, dropping some. The sample has some 2.3 million clones; roughly 93% are singletons. Input material: naive CD4+ T cells from PBMCs. The sample's subset: CD45RA+ positively selected. Receptors originate from a man between 18 and 29 years old in good health. Some clones in this sample may be carry-over from other donors' samples.

This sequence joins TRBV4-3 and TRBJ1-5; D is undetermined. The germline V and J ends were trimmed by 1 base and 6 bases, with 10 bases remaining between them. Germline V gene sequence: CDR1 LGHNA, CDR2 YSLEER. The CDR3 spans 14 residues. The DNA of the CDR3 is TGCGCCAGCAGCCAAGGATTGGAGATTCAGCCCCAGCATTTT. Residues: CASSQGLEIQPQHF.

V is TRBV29-1 and J is TRBJ2-6, with D perhaps given as TRBD1 or TRBD2 (5 bases each). CDR3 size: 13 residues. Per germline, CDR1 SQVTM and CDR2 ANQGSEA. CDR3 residues: CSVIGGPLNVLTF. In DNA form, the CDR3 reads TGCAGTGTAATTGGGGGTCCCCTCAACGTCCTGACTTTC.

The J gene is TRBJ1-2, the V gene TRBV19; TRBD1 might be the D (6 bases). V was clipped by 2 bases and J by 5 bases, with 15 bases between them. The CDR3 consists of 15 residues. Germline CDR1 is LNHDA and CDR2 is SQIVND (reference sequence). CDR3 sequence reads: CASSIPLLRGYGYTF. The CDR3 DNA is TGTGCCAGTAGTATACCCCTGTTAAGGGGGTATGGCTACACCTTC. The full variable domain, its missing parts supplied by reference TRBV19 and TRBJ1-2, is DGGITQSPKYLFRKEGQNVTLSCEQNLNHDAMYWYRQDPGQGLRLIYYSQIVNDFQKGDIAEGYSVSREKKESFPLTVTSAQKNPTAFYLCASSIPLLRGYGYTFGSGTRLTVV.

The chain joins TRBV5-4 to TRBJ1-3; possible D gene TRBD1, 6 bases. In germline, CDR1 is SGHNT, CDR2 YYREEE (reference sequence). The CDR3 spans 13 residues. Trimming stripped 2 bases from V and 8 bases from J, with 11 bases between. CDR3 loop: CASSFGGQDTIYF. CDR3 coding DNA: TGTGCCAGCAGCTTCGGGGGGCAGGACACCATATATTTT.

This chain joins TRBV30 and TRBJ2-1; TRBD1 aligns across 9 bases. The V gene's germline CDR1 is GTSNPN and CDR2 SVGIG (reference sequence). CDR3 length: 14 residues. The ends lost 4 bases at V and 2 bases at J; junction bases unmatched: 3. CDR3 protein: CAWKYRGPYNEQFF. CDR3 DNA: TGTGCCTGGAAATACAGGGGGCCCTACAATGAGCAGTTCTTC.

This CDR3 is CASSGQGGSYEQYF. In DNA, the CDR3 is TGTGCCAGCAGTGGTCAGGGTGGTTCCTACGAGCAGTACTTC. This chain uses TRBV6-1 with TRBJ2-7; D might be TRBD1 (5 bases). Germline values: CDR1 MNHNS, CDR2 SASEGT. The CDR3 totals 14 residues. The germline V and J ends were trimmed by 4 bases and 1 base, with 11 bases remaining between them.

The V gene is TRBV7-6, the J gene TRBJ1-1; D perhaps matches TRBD1 (6 bases). The germline CDR1 and CDR2 sequences are SGHVS and FNYEAQ. V lost 5 bases and J 0 bases, leaving 7 bases between the germline ends. The CDR3 loop spans 13 amino acids. The CDR3: CASSQGMNTEAFF. The CDR3 nucleotides are TGTGCCAGCAGCCAGGGGATGAACACTGAAGCTTTCTTT.